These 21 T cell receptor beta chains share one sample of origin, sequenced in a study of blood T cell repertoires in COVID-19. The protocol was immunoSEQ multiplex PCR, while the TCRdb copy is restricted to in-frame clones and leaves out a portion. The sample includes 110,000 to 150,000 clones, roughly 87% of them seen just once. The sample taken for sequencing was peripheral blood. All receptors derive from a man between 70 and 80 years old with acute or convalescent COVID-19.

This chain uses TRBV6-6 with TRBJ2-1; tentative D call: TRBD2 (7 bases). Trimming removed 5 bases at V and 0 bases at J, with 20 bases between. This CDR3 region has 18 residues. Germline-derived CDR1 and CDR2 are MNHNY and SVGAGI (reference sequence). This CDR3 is CASSPKGGVLSSYNEQFF. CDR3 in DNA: TGTGCCAGCAGTCCTAAGGGGGGGGTACTAAGCTCCTACAATGAGCAGTTCTTC.

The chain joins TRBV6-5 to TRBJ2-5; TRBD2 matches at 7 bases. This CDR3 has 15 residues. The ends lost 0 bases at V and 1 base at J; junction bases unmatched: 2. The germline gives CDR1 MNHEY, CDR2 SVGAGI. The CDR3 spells CASSYSASGQETQYF. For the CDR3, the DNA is TGTGCCAGCAGTTACTCGGCTAGCGGCCAAGAGACCCAGTACTTC.

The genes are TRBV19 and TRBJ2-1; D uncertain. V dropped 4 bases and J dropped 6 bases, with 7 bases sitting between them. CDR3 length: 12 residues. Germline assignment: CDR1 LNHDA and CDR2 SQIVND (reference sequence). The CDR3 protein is CASSSTVNEQFF. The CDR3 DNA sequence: TGTGCCAGTAGTAGCACAGTCAATGAGCAGTTCTTC.

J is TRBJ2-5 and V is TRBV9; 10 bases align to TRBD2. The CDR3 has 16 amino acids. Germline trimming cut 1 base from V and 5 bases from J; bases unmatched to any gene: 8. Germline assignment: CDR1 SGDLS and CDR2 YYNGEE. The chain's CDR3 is CASSVRSGGAGETQYF. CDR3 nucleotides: TGTGCCAGCAGCGTACGCAGCGGGGGGGCCGGGGAGACCCAGTACTTC.

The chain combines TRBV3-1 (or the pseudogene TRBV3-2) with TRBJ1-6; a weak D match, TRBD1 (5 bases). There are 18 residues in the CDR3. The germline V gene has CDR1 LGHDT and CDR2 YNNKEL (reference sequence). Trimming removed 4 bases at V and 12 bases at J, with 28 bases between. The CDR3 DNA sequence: TGTGCCAGCAGCCGTTCGCAAAGGTACAGCCGGACAAAAAGACCCCTCCACTTT. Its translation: CASSRSQRYSRTKRPLHF.

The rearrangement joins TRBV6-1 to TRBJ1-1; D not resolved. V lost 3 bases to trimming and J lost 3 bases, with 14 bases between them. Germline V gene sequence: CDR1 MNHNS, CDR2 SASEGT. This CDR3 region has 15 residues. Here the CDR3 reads CASSDRRGIHTEAFF. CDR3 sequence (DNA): TGTGCCAGCAGTGATCGACGGGGAATTCACACTGAAGCTTTCTTT.

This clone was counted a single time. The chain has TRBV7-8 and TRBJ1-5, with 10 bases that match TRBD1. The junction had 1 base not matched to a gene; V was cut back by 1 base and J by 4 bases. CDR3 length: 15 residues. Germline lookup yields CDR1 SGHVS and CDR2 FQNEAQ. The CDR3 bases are TGTGCCAGCAGCTTAGGACAGGGGGCAAATCAGCCCCAGCATTTT. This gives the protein CASSLGQGANQPQHF.

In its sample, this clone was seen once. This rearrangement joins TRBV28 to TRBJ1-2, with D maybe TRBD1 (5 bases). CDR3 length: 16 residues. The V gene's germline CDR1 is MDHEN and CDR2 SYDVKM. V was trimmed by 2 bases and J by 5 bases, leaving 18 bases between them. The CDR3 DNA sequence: TGTGCCAGCAGTTTAGCGTTCGATGGGCAGGGTTATGGCTACACCTTC. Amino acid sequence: CASSLAFDGQGYGYTF.

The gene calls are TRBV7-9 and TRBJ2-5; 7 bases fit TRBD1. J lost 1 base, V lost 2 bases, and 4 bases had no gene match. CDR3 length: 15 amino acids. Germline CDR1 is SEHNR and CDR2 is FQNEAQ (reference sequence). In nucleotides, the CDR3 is TGTGCCAGCAGCTTAACAGGGGCCCTCCAAGAGACCCAGTACTTC. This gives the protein CASSLTGALQETQYF.

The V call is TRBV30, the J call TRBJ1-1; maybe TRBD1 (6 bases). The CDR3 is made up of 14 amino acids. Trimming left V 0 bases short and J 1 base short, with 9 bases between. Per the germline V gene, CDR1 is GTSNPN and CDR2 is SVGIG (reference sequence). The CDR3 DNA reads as TGTGCCTGGAGTGTAATGGGACAGAACACTGAAGCTTTCTTT. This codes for CAWSVMGQNTEAFF.

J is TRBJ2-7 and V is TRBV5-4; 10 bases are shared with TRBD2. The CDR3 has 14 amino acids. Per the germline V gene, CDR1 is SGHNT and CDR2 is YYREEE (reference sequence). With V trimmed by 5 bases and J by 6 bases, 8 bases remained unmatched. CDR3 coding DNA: TGTGCCAGCAGTTACGAGGGACTAGCGACCGAGCAGTACTTC. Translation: CASSYEGLATEQYF.

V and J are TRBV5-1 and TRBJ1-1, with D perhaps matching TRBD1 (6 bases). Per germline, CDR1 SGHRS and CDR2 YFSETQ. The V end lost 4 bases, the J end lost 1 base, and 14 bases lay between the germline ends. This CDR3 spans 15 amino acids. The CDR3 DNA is TGCGCCAGCAGCCCTAACACAGGGTGGAACACTGAAGCTTTCTTT. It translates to CASSPNTGWNTEAFF. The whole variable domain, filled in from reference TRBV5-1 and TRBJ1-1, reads KAGVTQTPRYLIKTRGQQVTLSCSPISGHRSVSWYQQTPGQGLQFLFEYFSETQRNKGNFPGRFSGRQFSNSRSEMNVSTLELGDSALYLCASSPNTGWNTEAFFGQGTRLTVV.

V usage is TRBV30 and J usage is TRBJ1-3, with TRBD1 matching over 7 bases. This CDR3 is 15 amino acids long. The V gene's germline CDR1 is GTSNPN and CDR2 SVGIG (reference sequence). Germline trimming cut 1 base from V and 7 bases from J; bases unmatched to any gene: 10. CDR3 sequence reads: CAWSAFRGFLNTIYF. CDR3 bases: TGTGCCTGGAGTGCCTTCAGGGGGTTTTTGAACACCATATATTTT.

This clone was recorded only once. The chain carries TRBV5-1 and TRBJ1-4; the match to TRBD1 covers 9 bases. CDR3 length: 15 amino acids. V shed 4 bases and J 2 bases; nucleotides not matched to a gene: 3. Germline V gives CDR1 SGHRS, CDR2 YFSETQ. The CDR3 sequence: CASSRGQGTNEKLFF. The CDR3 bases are TGCGCCAGCAGCCGAGGACAGGGGACTAATGAAAAACTGTTTTTT.

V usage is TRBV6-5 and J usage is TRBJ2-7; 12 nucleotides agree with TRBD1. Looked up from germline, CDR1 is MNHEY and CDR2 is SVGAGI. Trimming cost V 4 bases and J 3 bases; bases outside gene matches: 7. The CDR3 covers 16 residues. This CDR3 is CASSSAGTGGFYEQYF. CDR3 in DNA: TGTGCCAGCAGTTCAGCCGGGACAGGGGGCTTCTACGAGCAGTACTTC.

The CDR3 bases are TGTGCCAGCAGTTTACAGGGGTGGTACGGTGGCTGGAGTGAAAAACTGTTTTTT. This sequence encodes CASSLQGWYGGWSEKLFF. The chain joins TRBV27 to TRBJ1-4; D may be TRBD1 (6 bases). V was trimmed by 2 bases and J by 7 bases, leaving 23 bases between them. The CDR3 runs to 18 residues. The germline V gene encodes CDR1 MNHEY and CDR2 SMNVEV (reference sequence).

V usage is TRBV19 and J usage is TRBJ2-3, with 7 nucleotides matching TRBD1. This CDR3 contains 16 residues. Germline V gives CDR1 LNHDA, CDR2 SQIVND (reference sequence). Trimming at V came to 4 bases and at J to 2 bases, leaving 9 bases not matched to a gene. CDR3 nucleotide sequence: TGTGCCAGTAGTAACCCTCGACAGGGCTTCACAGATACGCAGTATTTT. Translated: CASSNPRQGFTDTQYF.

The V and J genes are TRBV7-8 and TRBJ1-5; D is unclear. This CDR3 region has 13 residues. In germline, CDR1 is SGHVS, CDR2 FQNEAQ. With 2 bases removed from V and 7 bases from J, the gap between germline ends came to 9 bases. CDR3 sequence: CASSLQAEQPQHF. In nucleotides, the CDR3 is TGTGCCAGCAGCTTACAGGCAGAGCAGCCCCAGCATTTT.

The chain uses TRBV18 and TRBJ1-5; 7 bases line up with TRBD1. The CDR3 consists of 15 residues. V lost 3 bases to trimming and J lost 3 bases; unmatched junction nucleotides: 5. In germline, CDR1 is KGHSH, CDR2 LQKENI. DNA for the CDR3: TGTGCCAGCTCACCTTCAGGGGGTGTCAATCAGCCCCAGCATTTT. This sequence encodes CASSPSGGVNQPQHF.

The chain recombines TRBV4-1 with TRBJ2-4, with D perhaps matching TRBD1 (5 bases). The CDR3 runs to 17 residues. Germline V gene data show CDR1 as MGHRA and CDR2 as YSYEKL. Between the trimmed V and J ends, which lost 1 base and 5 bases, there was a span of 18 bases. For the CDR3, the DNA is TGCGCCAGCAGCCAAGGCCTAGGGCAGGGTTTGGAAAACATTCAGTACTTC. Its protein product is CASSQGLGQGLENIQYF.

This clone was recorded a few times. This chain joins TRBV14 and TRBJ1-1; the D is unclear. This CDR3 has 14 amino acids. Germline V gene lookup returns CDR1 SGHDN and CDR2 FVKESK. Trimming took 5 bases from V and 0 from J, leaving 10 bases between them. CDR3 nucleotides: TGTGCCAGCAGCTGGGGAGGAGTGAACACTGAAGCTTTCTTT. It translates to CASSWGGVNTEAFF.